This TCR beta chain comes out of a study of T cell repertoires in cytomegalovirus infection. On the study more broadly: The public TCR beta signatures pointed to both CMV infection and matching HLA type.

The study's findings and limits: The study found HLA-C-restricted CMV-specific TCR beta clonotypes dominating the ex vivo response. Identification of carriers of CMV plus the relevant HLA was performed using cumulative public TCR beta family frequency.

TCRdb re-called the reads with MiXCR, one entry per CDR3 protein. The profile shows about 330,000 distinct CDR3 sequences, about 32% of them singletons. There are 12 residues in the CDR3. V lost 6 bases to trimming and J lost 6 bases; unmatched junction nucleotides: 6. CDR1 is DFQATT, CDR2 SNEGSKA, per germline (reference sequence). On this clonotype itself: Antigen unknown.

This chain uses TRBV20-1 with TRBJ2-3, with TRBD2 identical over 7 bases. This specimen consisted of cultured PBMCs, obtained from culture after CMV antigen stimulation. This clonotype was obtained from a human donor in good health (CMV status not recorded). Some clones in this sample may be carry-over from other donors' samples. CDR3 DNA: TGCAGTGCGCGGGAGTCCTGGGATACGCAGTATTTT. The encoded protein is CSARESWDTQYF.